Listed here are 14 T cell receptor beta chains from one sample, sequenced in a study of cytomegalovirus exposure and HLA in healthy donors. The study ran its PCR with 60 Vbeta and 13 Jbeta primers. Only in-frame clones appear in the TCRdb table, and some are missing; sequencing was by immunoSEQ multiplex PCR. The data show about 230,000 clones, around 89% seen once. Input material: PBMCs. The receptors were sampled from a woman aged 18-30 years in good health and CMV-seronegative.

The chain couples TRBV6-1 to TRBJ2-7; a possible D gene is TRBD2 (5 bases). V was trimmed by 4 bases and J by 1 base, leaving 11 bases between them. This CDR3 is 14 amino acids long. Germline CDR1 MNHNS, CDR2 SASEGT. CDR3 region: CASSVFRGSYEQYF. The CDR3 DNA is TGTGCCAGCAGTGTATTTCGGGGTTCCTACGAGCAGTACTTC.

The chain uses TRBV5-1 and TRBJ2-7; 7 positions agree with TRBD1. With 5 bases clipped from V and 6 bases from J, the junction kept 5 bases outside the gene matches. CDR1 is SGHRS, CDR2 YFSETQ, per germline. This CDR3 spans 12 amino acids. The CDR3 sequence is CASRTGLSEQYF. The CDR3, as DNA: TGCGCCAGCAGGACAGGGCTCTCCGAGCAGTACTTC.

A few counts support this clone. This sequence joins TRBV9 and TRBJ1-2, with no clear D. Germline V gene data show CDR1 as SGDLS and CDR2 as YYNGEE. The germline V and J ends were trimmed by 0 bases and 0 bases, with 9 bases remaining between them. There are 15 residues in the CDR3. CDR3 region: CASSVAAGANYGYTF. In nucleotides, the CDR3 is TGTGCCAGCAGCGTAGCGGCCGGAGCTAACTATGGCTACACCTTC.

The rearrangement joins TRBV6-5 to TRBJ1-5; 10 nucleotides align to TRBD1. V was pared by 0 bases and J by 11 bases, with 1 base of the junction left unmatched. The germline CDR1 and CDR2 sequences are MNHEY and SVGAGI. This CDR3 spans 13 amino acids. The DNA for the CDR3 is TGTGCCAGCAGTTACTCAGGGACAGGGGCCCAGCATTTT. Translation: CASSYSGTGAQHF.

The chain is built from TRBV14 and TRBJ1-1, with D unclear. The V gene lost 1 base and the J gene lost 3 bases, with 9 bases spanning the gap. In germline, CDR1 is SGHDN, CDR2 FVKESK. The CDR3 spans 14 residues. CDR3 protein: CASSQVSLDTEAFF. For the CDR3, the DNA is TGTGCCAGCAGCCAAGTATCCCTAGACACTGAAGCTTTCTTT.

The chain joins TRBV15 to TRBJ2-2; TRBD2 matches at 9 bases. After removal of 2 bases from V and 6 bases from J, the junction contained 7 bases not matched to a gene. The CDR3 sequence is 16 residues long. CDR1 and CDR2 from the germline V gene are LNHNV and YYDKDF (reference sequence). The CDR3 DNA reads TGTGCCACCAGCAGAAGACTAGCGGCGGTGGCCGGGGAGCTGTTTTTT. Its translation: CATSRRLAAVAGELFF.

The CDR3 region is CASSSRDSAYEQYF. DNA for the CDR3: TGTGCCAGCAGCTCCCGGGACTCTGCCTACGAGCAGTACTTC. J is TRBJ2-7 and V is TRBV5-4, with a weak D call TRBD2 (6 bases). There are 14 residues in the CDR3. Trimming removed 3 bases from V and 2 bases from J, with 12 bases in between. The germline CDR1 and CDR2 sequences are SGHNT and YYREEE (reference sequence). Full variable domain (outside the CDR3, taken from reference TRBV5-4 and TRBJ2-7): ETGVTQSPTHLIKTRGQQVTLRCSSQSGHNTVSWYQQALGQGPQFIFQYYREEENGRGNFPPRFSGLQFPNYSSELNVNALELDDSALYLCASSSRDSAYEQYFGPGTRLTVT.

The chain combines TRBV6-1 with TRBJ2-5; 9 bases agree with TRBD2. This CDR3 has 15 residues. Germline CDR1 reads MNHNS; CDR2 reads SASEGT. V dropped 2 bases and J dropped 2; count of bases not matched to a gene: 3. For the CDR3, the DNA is TGTGCCAGCAGTGAACTAGCGGGACTTCAAGAGACCCAGTACTTC. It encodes CASSELAGLQETQYF.

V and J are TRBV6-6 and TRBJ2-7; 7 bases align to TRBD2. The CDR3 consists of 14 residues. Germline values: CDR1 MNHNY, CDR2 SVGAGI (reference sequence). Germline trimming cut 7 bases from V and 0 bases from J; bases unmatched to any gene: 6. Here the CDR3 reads CASIPGGSSYEQYF. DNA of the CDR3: TGTGCCAGCATCCCGGGCGGGAGCTCCTACGAGCAGTACTTC.

CDR3 residues: CASSFGLAGGWAGELFF. The CDR3 DNA is TGTGCCAGCAGCTTCGGACTAGCGGGAGGGTGGGCCGGGGAGCTGTTTTTT. The gene calls are TRBV9 and TRBJ2-2; 15 bases agree with TRBD2. V lost 4 bases to trimming and J lost 6 bases; unmatched junction nucleotides: 7. The CDR3 spans 17 residues. CDR1 and CDR2 from the germline V gene are SGDLS and YYNGEE.

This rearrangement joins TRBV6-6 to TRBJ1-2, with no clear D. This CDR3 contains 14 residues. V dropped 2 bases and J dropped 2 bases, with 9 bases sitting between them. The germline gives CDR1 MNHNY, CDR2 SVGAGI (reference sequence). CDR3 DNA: TGTGCCAGCAGTTACGGGCCTCCCAACTATGGCTACACCTTC. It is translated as CASSYGPPNYGYTF.

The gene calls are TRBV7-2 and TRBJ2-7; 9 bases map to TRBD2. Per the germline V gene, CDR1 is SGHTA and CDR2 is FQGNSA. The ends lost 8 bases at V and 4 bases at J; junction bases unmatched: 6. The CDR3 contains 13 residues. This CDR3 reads CASRNSGGYEQYF. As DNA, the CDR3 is TGTGCCAGCCGCAATAGCGGGGGTTACGAGCAGTACTTC.

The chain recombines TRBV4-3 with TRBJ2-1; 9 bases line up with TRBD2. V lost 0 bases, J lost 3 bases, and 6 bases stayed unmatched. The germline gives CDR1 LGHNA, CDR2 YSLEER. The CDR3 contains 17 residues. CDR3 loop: CASSQDRASGVYNEQFF. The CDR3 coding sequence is TGCGCCAGCAGCCAAGACAGAGCTAGCGGGGTCTACAATGAGCAGTTCTTC.

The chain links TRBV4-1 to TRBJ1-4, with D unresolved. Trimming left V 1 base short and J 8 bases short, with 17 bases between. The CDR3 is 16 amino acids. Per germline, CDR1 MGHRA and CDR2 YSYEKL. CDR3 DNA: TGCGCCAGCAGCCAAGCGTTGTCGATAGTGTGGGAAAAACTGTTTTTT. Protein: CASSQALSIVWEKLFF.